This T cell receptor beta chain appears in the sequencing data of a study of blood T cell repertoires in COVID-19. Study-level background: The United States, Italy and Spain supplied acute and convalescent COVID-19 samples. The cDNA or gDNA used as material had been derived from T cells, B-cell-depleted T cells, or PBMCs.

Study processing details: Estimation of nucleated cell counts relied on the amplification of reference gene primers. This table comes from immunoSEQ multiplex PCR, and its TCRdb copy is limited to in-frame clones, with some not included. That table supplies the V and J calls and clone size; D and trimming were determined from the DNA. The data show about 380,000 clones, around 85% seen once. Germline V lookup: CDR1 SNHLY, CDR2 FYNNEI. The CDR3 consists of 14 residues. V lost 6 bases and J lost 7, with 15 bases in between. V and J are TRBV2 and TRBJ1-4, with D tentatively TRBD1 (6 bases). Material: peripheral blood. This TCR was recovered from a woman between 18 and 30 years old with acute or convalescent COVID-19. DNA of the CDR3: TGTGCCAGCAGGAGGGGGTTCTCTGGTGAAAAACTGTTTTTT. Its translation is CASRRGFSGEKLFF.